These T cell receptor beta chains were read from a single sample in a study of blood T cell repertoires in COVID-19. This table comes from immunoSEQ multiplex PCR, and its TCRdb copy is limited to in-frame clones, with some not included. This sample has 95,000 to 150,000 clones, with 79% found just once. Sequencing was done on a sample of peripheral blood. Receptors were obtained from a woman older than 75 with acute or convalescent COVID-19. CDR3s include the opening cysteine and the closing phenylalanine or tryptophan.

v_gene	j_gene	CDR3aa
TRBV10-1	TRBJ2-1	CASSEGLAAVDEQFF
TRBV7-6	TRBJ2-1	CASSSIVLAGGAGEQFF
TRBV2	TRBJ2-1	CASTLDNSYNEQFF
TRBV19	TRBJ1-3	CASSPLGNTIYF
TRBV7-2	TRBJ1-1	CASSTGTMRTEAFF
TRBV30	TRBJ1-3	CAWDTDRGNTIYF
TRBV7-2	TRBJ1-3	CASSFPLLQASGNTIYF
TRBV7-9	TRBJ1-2	CASSGGGNFYGYTF
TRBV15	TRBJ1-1	CATSRSRRGNTEAFF
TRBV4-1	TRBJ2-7	CASSQGLAGGLTYEQYF
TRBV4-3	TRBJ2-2	CASSQEIGDGTGELFF
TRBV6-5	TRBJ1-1	CASSMTGAAEAFF
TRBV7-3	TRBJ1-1	CASSQGQGNTEAFF
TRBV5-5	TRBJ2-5	CASSLVSEETQYF
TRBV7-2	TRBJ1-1	CASSFGTSGLTEAFF
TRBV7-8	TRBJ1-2	CASSADRGQRDGYTF